These 22 T cell receptor beta chains share one sample of origin, sequenced in a study of early T cells in non-severe SARS-CoV-2 infection. TCRdb reprocessed the 5' RACE reads with MiXCR, giving one entry per CDR3 protein. The sample has around 80,000 distinct CDR3 sequences; about an eighth are singletons. The sequenced sample consisted of whole blood. The origin of the receptors is an adult who was a healthcare worker with PCR-confirmed SARS-CoV-2 infection or an uninfected control (not recorded which).

The chain links TRBV28 to TRBJ2-1; weak D call: TRBD2 (5 bases). The germline CDR1 and CDR2 sequences are MDHEN and SYDVKM. V lost 2 bases to trimming and J lost 3 bases, with 14 bases between them. The CDR3 extends over 16 amino acids. In DNA form, the CDR3 reads TGTGCCAGCAGTTTACCCCTAGCAGCTAACTACAATGAGCAGTTCTTC. It specifies CASSLPLAANYNEQFF.

At least ten counts were recorded for this clonotype. The chain links TRBV7-6 to TRBJ2-7; D possibly matches TRBD1 or TRBD2 (5 bases each). Germline V gene data show CDR1 as SGHVS and CDR2 as FNYEAQ. The V gene lost 5 bases and the J gene lost 2 bases, with 16 bases spanning the gap. This CDR3 has 15 amino acids. In DNA, the CDR3 is TGTGCCAGCAGCCCCGGGGCAGGAACTACCTACGAGCAGTACTTC. As protein: CASSPGAGTTYEQYF.

The sample holds a few counts of this clonotype. The chain recombines TRBV2 with TRBJ2-1; 8 bases are a match to TRBD2. Trimming at V came to 4 bases and at J to 6 bases, leaving 2 bases not matched to a gene. CDR3 length: 13 amino acids. Per the germline V gene, CDR1 is SNHLY and CDR2 is FYNNEI. CDR3 sequence: CASSGLALNEQFF. CDR3 bases: TGTGCCAGCAGTGGACTAGCGCTCAATGAGCAGTTCTTC.

This clonotype was detected many times. This chain connects TRBV2 to TRBJ2-5, with D tentatively TRBD1 (6 bases). The V and J ends lost 8 bases and 5 bases respectively, with 15 bases between them. This CDR3 has 13 residues. Germline V gene lookup returns CDR1 SNHLY and CDR2 FYNNEI. The CDR3 DNA is TGTGCCAGCGAAAACCAGGGGAGTGAGACCCAGTACTTC. This translates into CASENQGSETQYF.

In this sample, this clonotype turned up a few times. The V gene is TRBV20-1, the J gene TRBJ1-1; D unclear. CDR1 is DFQATT and CDR2 is SNEGSKA in the germline V gene (reference sequence). This CDR3 is built from 13 residues. Trimming left V 6 bases short and J 4 bases short, with 15 bases between. CDR3 loop: CSAKDGEVTEAFF. DNA for the CDR3: TGCAGTGCCAAAGACGGGGAGGTCACTGAAGCTTTCTTT.

In its sample, this clonotype was seen many times. The V and J genes are TRBV2 and TRBJ2-3; D possibly corresponds to TRBD2 (6 bases). CDR3 length: 14 amino acids. The V gene lost 7 bases and the J gene lost 5 bases, with 16 bases spanning the gap. Looked up from germline, CDR1 is SNHLY and CDR2 is FYNNEI. For the CDR3, the DNA is TGTGCCAGCATGATCCGGGGGAACGTAGATACGCAGTATTTT. Translating it yields CASMIRGNVDTQYF.

This clonotype showed up just a few times. The chain combines TRBV5-4 with TRBJ2-7; 7 bases are a match to TRBD2. This CDR3 is built from 14 residues. Per germline, CDR1 SGHNT and CDR2 YYREEE (reference sequence). The ends lost 4 bases at V and 7 bases at J; junction bases unmatched: 11. The CDR3 loop is CASSPTAGEGEQYF. CDR3 sequence (DNA): TGTGCCAGCAGCCCGACGGCGGGAGAGGGGGAGCAGTACTTC.

This clonotype was seen more than once but under ten times. The genes are TRBV12-3 or TRBV12-4 and TRBJ2-7; tentatively, D is TRBD1 (6 bases). This CDR3 is 14 amino acids long. Trimming stripped 3 bases from V and 9 bases from J, with 18 bases between. The DNA for the CDR3 is TGTGCCAGCAGTTTTGGACAGTCCTACGGCGGGCAGTACTTC. It translates to CASSFGQSYGGQYF.

This clonotype was picked up many times. The chain uses TRBV12-3 or TRBV12-4 and TRBJ2-1; D unclear. The CDR3 totals 12 residues. Trimming removed 8 bases at V and 5 bases at J, with 10 bases between. The CDR3 nucleotides are TGTGCCAGCCGAGAACGAGACAATGAGCAGTTCTTC. Protein: CASRERDNEQFF.

This chain connects TRBV27 to TRBJ2-3; D is unclear. Germline loops: CDR1 MNHEY, CDR2 SMNVEV (reference sequence). The CDR3 extends over 14 amino acids. V gave up 8 bases and J gave up 5 bases, with 17 bases separating them. The CDR3 spells CASAPYNRVDTQYF. As DNA, the CDR3 is TGTGCCAGCGCCCCGTATAATAGGGTAGATACGCAGTATTTT.

V gene TRBV2 combines with J gene TRBJ1-5, with 8 bases that match TRBD1. V trimming: 7 bases; J trimming: 4 bases; junction bases outside the gene matches: 3. This CDR3 contains 13 residues. Germline-derived CDR1 and CDR2 are SNHLY and FYNNEI. The CDR3 spells CASMGQVNQPQHF. CDR3 sequence (DNA): TGTGCCAGCATGGGACAGGTTAATCAGCCCCAGCATTTT.

This clonotype was detected a few times. The CDR3 bases are TGCAGTGCTAAGGCTAGAAAGACCCAGTACTTC. It specifies CSAKARKTQYF. V and J are TRBV20-1 and TRBJ2-5; D is uncertain. This CDR3 contains 11 residues. V lost 4 bases, J lost 6 bases, and 9 bases lay in between. The germline V gene encodes CDR1 DFQATT and CDR2 SNEGSKA (reference sequence).

This clonotype was seen a handful of times. The V call is TRBV5-1, the J call TRBJ2-1, with a tentative D call TRBD2 (5 bases). This CDR3 contains 15 residues. V gave up 3 bases and J gave up 0 bases, with 10 bases separating them. CDR1 is SGHRS, CDR2 YFSETQ, per germline. The CDR3 DNA is TGCGCCAGCAGCTCCCTTGGGAGCTCCTACAATGAGCAGTTCTTC. Protein sequence: CASSSLGSSYNEQFF.

V usage is TRBV5-4 and J usage is TRBJ2-2; possible D gene TRBD2, 6 bases. Germline V gives CDR1 SGHNT, CDR2 YYREEE (reference sequence). Trimming removed 0 bases at V and 2 bases at J, with 17 bases between. The length of the CDR3 is 18 residues. CDR3 sequence reads: CASSLGGSGDSNTGELFF. The CDR3 DNA follows: TGTGCCAGCAGCTTGGGAGGCTCGGGGGACTCTAACACCGGGGAGCTGTTTTTT.

V is TRBV19 and J is TRBJ2-1; 9 bases agree with TRBD2. Germline V gene data show CDR1 as LNHDA and CDR2 as SQIVND (reference sequence). Germline trimming cut 9 bases from V and 6 bases from J; bases unmatched to any gene: 12. CDR3 length: 15 residues. The CDR3 coding sequence is TGTGCCAGCGCCCTTAGTAGCGGGGGATCCAATGAGCAGTTCTTC. It specifies CASALSSGGSNEQFF.

Details on this clonotype: This may come from a read error, since a much larger clone is one base off. The limits of the CDR3 on the DNA are not certain, so only TCRdb's listed CDR3 is given. The chain has TRBV11-3 and TRBJ2-2. Inclusive of both ends, the CDR3 amounts to 14 amino acids. CDR1 and CDR2 (germline): SGHNT, YENEEA. This CDR3 is CAGSLRRKPGSCFF.

This chain joins TRBV2 and TRBJ2-1; D gene unclear. Germline V CDR1 and CDR2: SNHLY, FYNNEI. V lost 4 bases to trimming and J lost 7 bases, with 17 bases between them. This CDR3 spans 15 amino acids. CDR3 in amino acids: CASSGGSVGKNEQFF. The DNA for the CDR3 is TGTGCCAGCAGTGGGGGAAGCGTCGGTAAAAATGAGCAGTTCTTC.

The V gene is TRBV2, the J gene TRBJ1-1; 7 bases are shared with TRBD1. This CDR3 region has 14 residues. CDR1 is SNHLY, CDR2 FYNNEI, per germline. V trimming: 5 bases; J trimming: 3 bases; junction bases outside the gene matches: 6. The CDR3 loop is CASSKQGYDTEAFF. The CDR3, as DNA: TGTGCCAGCAGTAAACAGGGGTACGACACTGAAGCTTTCTTT.

V and J are TRBV5-1 and TRBJ2-6, with D perhaps given as TRBD1 or TRBD2 (5 bases each). V lost 4 bases and J 2 bases, leaving 13 bases between the germline ends. Germline CDR1 reads SGHRS; CDR2 reads YFSETQ. This CDR3 spans 16 amino acids. The chain's CDR3 is CASSPVQGPGANVLTF. DNA of the CDR3: TGCGCCAGCAGCCCAGTGCAGGGACCTGGGGCCAACGTCCTGACTTTC.

This chain connects TRBV3-1 to TRBJ2-7; 8 bases map to TRBD2. The germline CDR1 and CDR2 sequences are LGHDT and YNNKEL (reference sequence). The J segment lost 4 bases and the V segment lost 1 base, leaving 6 bases of the junction unmatched. The CDR3 sequence is 15 residues long. The CDR3 protein is CASSQVAGGVYEQYF. CDR3 DNA sequence: TGTGCCAGCAGCCAAGTCGCGGGGGGAGTTTACGAGCAGTACTTC.

CDR3 DNA sequence: TGTGCCAGCAGCCAAGATGCCAGAAGCACAGATACGCAGTATTTT. Protein: CASSQDARSTDTQYF. The J gene is TRBJ2-3, the V gene TRBV3-1, with D hard to call. Trimming took 0 bases from V and 0 from J, leaving 7 bases between them. This CDR3 comprises 15 residues. In germline, CDR1 is LGHDT, CDR2 YNNKEL (reference sequence).

This clonotype was observed many times. The chain joins TRBV20-1 to TRBJ2-1; TRBD2 agrees at 7 bases. V lost 6 bases and J lost 0; bases outside the gene matches: 11. CDR3 length: 16 residues. Germline-derived CDR1 and CDR2 are DFQATT and SNEGSKA (reference sequence). CDR3 in DNA: TGCAGTGCCGCCGGGGCTGCGGGGGTCTCCTACAATGAGCAGTTCTTC. This sequence encodes CSAAGAAGVSYNEQFF.